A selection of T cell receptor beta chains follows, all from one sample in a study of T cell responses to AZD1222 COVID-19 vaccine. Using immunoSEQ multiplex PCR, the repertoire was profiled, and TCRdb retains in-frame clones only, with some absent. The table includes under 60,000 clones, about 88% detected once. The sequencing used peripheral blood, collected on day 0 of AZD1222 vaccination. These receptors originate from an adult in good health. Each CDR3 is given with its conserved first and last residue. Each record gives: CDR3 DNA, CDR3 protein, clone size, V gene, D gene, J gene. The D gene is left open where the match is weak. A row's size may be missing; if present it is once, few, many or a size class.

CDR3nt: TGTGCCTGGAATGGGGGGCAACCCCAAGAGACCCAGTACTTC; CDR3aa: CAWNGGQPQETQYF; abundance: -; v_gene: TRBV30; d_gene: -; j_gene: TRBJ2-5
CDR3nt: TGTGCCTCCTGGGTAGGGGGCCTAACGGGAGCTTTCTTT; CDR3aa: CASWVGGLTGAFF; abundance: -; v_gene: TRBV30; d_gene: TRBD1; j_gene: TRBJ1-1
CDR3nt: TGTGCCAGCAGCTTTCTAGCGGGAGAACTGGGAAATGAGCAGTTCTTC; CDR3aa: CASSFLAGELGNEQFF; abundance: -; v_gene: TRBV11-2; d_gene: TRBD2; j_gene: TRBJ2-1
CDR3nt: TGCAGCGTTGCTCCTGCCGGGGCCGGGGAGCTGTTTTTT; CDR3aa: CSVAPAGAGELFF; abundance: -; v_gene: TRBV29-1; d_gene: -; j_gene: TRBJ2-2
CDR3nt: TGTGCCAGCAGCTTAGGTCCTAGCGGGAGTTTGTACGAGCAGTACTTC; CDR3aa: CASSLGPSGSLYEQYF; abundance: -; v_gene: TRBV11-2; d_gene: TRBD2; j_gene: TRBJ2-7
CDR3nt: TGTGCCAGCAGCTTGGTCGGGACTACGCTCACCGGGGAGCTGTTTTTT; CDR3aa: CASSLVGTTLTGELFF; abundance: -; v_gene: TRBV5-6; d_gene: TRBD2; j_gene: TRBJ2-2
CDR3nt: TGCGCCAGCAGTCACTCGGACAGGGCTAATGAAAAACTGTTTTTT; CDR3aa: CASSHSDRANEKLFF; abundance: -; v_gene: TRBV23-1; d_gene: TRBD1; j_gene: TRBJ1-4
CDR3nt: TGTGCCAGCAGCTCCGGGACTAGCGGGAGAGGCGAGACCCAGTACTTC; CDR3aa: CASSSGTSGRGETQYF; abundance: -; v_gene: TRBV11-2; d_gene: TRBD2; j_gene: TRBJ2-5
CDR3nt: TGTGCCAGCAGCCTAGCGAGGGGGCGGCGGACTGAAGCTTTCTTT; CDR3aa: CASSLARGRRTEAFF; abundance: few; v_gene: TRBV7-9; d_gene: TRBD1; j_gene: TRBJ1-1
CDR3nt: TGTGCCAGCAGTTGGGACATAAATGAAAAACTGTTTTTT; CDR3aa: CASSWDINEKLFF; abundance: once; v_gene: TRBV6-6; d_gene: -; j_gene: TRBJ1-4
CDR3nt: TGTGCCAGTAGTATGGGGGGAGTGAATGAAAAACTGTTTTTT; CDR3aa: CASSMGGVNEKLFF; abundance: -; v_gene: TRBV19; d_gene: -; j_gene: TRBJ1-4
CDR3nt: TGCAGCGTTGGGGGACAAATCAATAACTATGGCTACACCTTC; CDR3aa: CSVGGQINNYGYTF; abundance: -; v_gene: TRBV29-1; d_gene: -; j_gene: TRBJ1-2
CDR3nt: TGTGCCAGCAGCTTAACTTCAGGGGAGCAGTACTTC; CDR3aa: CASSLTSGEQYF; abundance: -; v_gene: TRBV7-9; d_gene: -; j_gene: TRBJ2-7
CDR3nt: TGTGCCACCAGCTTCCGCAGGGCGGGAGACTATGGCTACACCTTC; CDR3aa: CATSFRRAGDYGYTF; abundance: -; v_gene: TRBV15; d_gene: -; j_gene: TRBJ1-2
CDR3nt: TGTGCCAGCAGCGGGACGGTGAACACTGAAGCTTTCTTT; CDR3aa: CASSGTVNTEAFF; abundance: once; v_gene: TRBV12-3/TRBV12-4; d_gene: -; j_gene: TRBJ1-1
CDR3nt: TGTGCCAGTAGTATCTGGGTTCAGGGGAGGACTGAAGCTTTCTTT; CDR3aa: CASSIWVQGRTEAFF; abundance: -; v_gene: TRBV19; d_gene: -; j_gene: TRBJ1-1
CDR3nt: TGTGCCAGCTCACCACGGACAGGGGTGGATGGCTACACCTTC; CDR3aa: CASSPRTGVDGYTF; abundance: -; v_gene: TRBV18; d_gene: TRBD1; j_gene: TRBJ1-2
CDR3nt: TGTGCCAGCAGTTTTTCGGATACGCAGTATTTT; CDR3aa: CASSFSDTQYF; abundance: -; v_gene: TRBV6-2/TRBV6-3; d_gene: -; j_gene: TRBJ2-3
CDR3nt: TGTGCCATCAGACAGGGTGGAGATAATTCACCCCTCCACTTT; CDR3aa: CAIRQGGDNSPLHF; abundance: few; v_gene: TRBV10-3; d_gene: -; j_gene: TRBJ1-6
CDR3nt: TGTGCCACCAGTGATCGGGATGAGCAGTTCTTC; CDR3aa: CATSDRDEQFF; abundance: -; v_gene: TRBV24-1; d_gene: -; j_gene: TRBJ2-1
CDR3nt: TGTGCCAGCTCACCTTCTCCTACAGGCGAAACCCTAGCCAAAAACATTCAGTACTTC; CDR3aa: CASSPSPTGETLAKNIQYF; abundance: -; v_gene: TRBV18; d_gene: -; j_gene: TRBJ2-4
CDR3nt: TGTGCCAGCAGTTTAGACAGGGGTGGAGAAAAACTGTTTTTT; CDR3aa: CASSLDRGGEKLFF; abundance: -; v_gene: TRBV6-5; d_gene: TRBD1; j_gene: TRBJ1-4
CDR3nt: TGTGCCAGCAGACCCCCGGGAGGAAAGATCTATGGCTACACCTTC; CDR3aa: CASRPPGGKIYGYTF; abundance: -; v_gene: TRBV11-2; d_gene: -; j_gene: TRBJ1-2
CDR3nt: TGTGCCAGTAGTATCCGGGGGGACTATGGCTACACCTTC; CDR3aa: CASSIRGDYGYTF; abundance: -; v_gene: TRBV19; d_gene: -; j_gene: TRBJ1-2
CDR3nt: TGTGCCAGCCGGCAATCTAATTCACCCCTCCACTTT; CDR3aa: CASRQSNSPLHF; abundance: -; v_gene: TRBV6-5; d_gene: -; j_gene: TRBJ1-6
CDR3nt: TGTGCCAGCAGCTTAAGAGGGGTGGTTCGAGAGCAGTACTTC; CDR3aa: CASSLRGVVREQYF; abundance: large; v_gene: TRBV7-8; d_gene: -; j_gene: TRBJ2-7
CDR3nt: TGTGCCAGCAGCTTAGGGAACAACCGGGATCACCACTCTGGGGCCAACGTCCTGACTTTC; CDR3aa: CASSLGNNRDHHSGANVLTF; abundance: -; v_gene: TRBV7-8; d_gene: -; j_gene: TRBJ2-6
CDR3nt: TGTGCCAGCTCACCACCGACAGCACTCTCCTACAATGAGCAGTTCTTC; CDR3aa: CASSPPTALSYNEQFF; abundance: few; v_gene: TRBV18; d_gene: -; j_gene: TRBJ2-1
CDR3nt: TGTGCCAGCTCCGGCGGGAGTACGTACGAGCAGTACTTC; CDR3aa: CASSGGSTYEQYF; abundance: -; v_gene: TRBV18; d_gene: TRBD2; j_gene: TRBJ2-7
CDR3nt: TGCGCCAGCAGCCAAGATCGGTCGAGCTCCTATAATTCACCCCTCCACTTT; CDR3aa: CASSQDRSSSYNSPLHF; abundance: -; v_gene: TRBV4-1; d_gene: -; j_gene: TRBJ1-6
CDR3nt: TGTGCCAGCAGCGACAGGGGCGGCAATCAGCCCCAGCATTTT; CDR3aa: CASSDRGGNQPQHF; abundance: -; v_gene: TRBV7-8; d_gene: TRBD1; j_gene: TRBJ1-5
CDR3nt: TGTGCCAGTAGCTTTGACAGGGGCTACGAGCAGTACTTC; CDR3aa: CASSFDRGYEQYF; abundance: -; v_gene: TRBV19; d_gene: TRBD1; j_gene: TRBJ2-7
CDR3nt: TGTGCCAGCAGTTACGGCGGGAGTTATCCGGGTGAGCAGTTCTTC; CDR3aa: CASSYGGSYPGEQFF; abundance: once; v_gene: TRBV6-2/TRBV6-3; d_gene: TRBD2; j_gene: TRBJ2-1
CDR3nt: TGTGCCAGCAGCCGGTATGTAGCGGCTGGCTCCTACGAGCAGTACTTC; CDR3aa: CASSRYVAAGSYEQYF; abundance: -; v_gene: TRBV4-2; d_gene: -; j_gene: TRBJ2-7
CDR3nt: TGTGCCAGCAGTAGGGGGACAGGCTCCGGTAACTATGGCTACACCTTC; CDR3aa: CASSRGTGSGNYGYTF; abundance: few; v_gene: TRBV6-4; d_gene: TRBD1; j_gene: TRBJ1-2
CDR3nt: TGCGCCAGCAGCAAGAATAGCGATGAGCAGTTCTTC; CDR3aa: CASSKNSDEQFF; abundance: -; v_gene: TRBV5-1; d_gene: -; j_gene: TRBJ2-1
CDR3nt: TGTGCCAGTAGTATAGGCGCGGCTAGCGGGGGGGCTGGAGATACGCAGTATTTT; CDR3aa: CASSIGAASGGAGDTQYF; abundance: -; v_gene: TRBV19; d_gene: TRBD2; j_gene: TRBJ2-3
CDR3nt: TGTGCCAGCAGCTTGGGGCAGGGGGGCTTTAGCAATCAGCCCCAGCATTTT; CDR3aa: CASSLGQGGFSNQPQHF; abundance: -; v_gene: TRBV5-6; d_gene: TRBD1; j_gene: TRBJ1-5
CDR3nt: TGTGCCAGCAGTTACACCGGACAGAGACAAGAGACCCAGTACTTC; CDR3aa: CASSYTGQRQETQYF; abundance: -; v_gene: TRBV6-5; d_gene: -; j_gene: TRBJ2-5
CDR3nt: TGTGCCAGTAGTATCGGGGGAATTGCGGATACGCAGTATTTT; CDR3aa: CASSIGGIADTQYF; abundance: -; v_gene: TRBV19; d_gene: -; j_gene: TRBJ2-3
CDR3nt: TGTGCCAGCAGCTCAGGGGGTAATCAGCCCCAGCATTTT; CDR3aa: CASSSGGNQPQHF; abundance: -; v_gene: TRBV7-3; d_gene: TRBD1; j_gene: TRBJ1-5
CDR3nt: TGTGCCAGCAGTTTTTCTCTAGGACGGGGGTATAGGGTCGAGCAGTACTTC; CDR3aa: CASSFSLGRGYRVEQYF; abundance: -; v_gene: TRBV13; d_gene: -; j_gene: TRBJ2-7
CDR3nt: TGTGCCAGTAGTATAGACCCCCCCGACAGGGCGGCGGGGAATGAGCAGTTCTTC; CDR3aa: CASSIDPPDRAAGNEQFF; abundance: -; v_gene: TRBV19; d_gene: -; j_gene: TRBJ2-1
CDR3nt: TGTGCCAGCATAAAGCCGCCTCGGGCCCCGGGGGCCTACGAGCAGTACTTC; CDR3aa: CASIKPPRAPGAYEQYF; abundance: few; v_gene: TRBV28; d_gene: -; j_gene: TRBJ2-7
CDR3nt: TGTGCCAGCAGCTTACCGGGACAGGCGAGCGCCATATATTTT; CDR3aa: CASSLPGQASAIYF; abundance: -; v_gene: TRBV7-9; d_gene: TRBD1; j_gene: TRBJ1-3